This T cell receptor (beta chain) came from a study of cytomegalovirus exposure and HLA in healthy donors. General observations from the study: It was reportedly the case that the classifier diagnosed cytomegalovirus status with high specificity and sensitivity. In a later analysis, first-cohort TCR clusters were found to tend to co-occur in the roughly 120 validation repertoires.

J lost 3 bases, V lost 7 bases, and 8 bases had no gene match. This CDR3 spans 14 amino acids. CDR1 is LNHDA and CDR2 is SQIVND in the germline V gene (reference sequence). The protocol was immunoSEQ multiplex PCR, while the TCRdb copy is restricted to in-frame clones and leaves out a portion. The data show about 400,000 clones, with 70% to 90% seen just once and under 0.9% held by the top ten. Comment on this clone: Its antigen is undetermined.

The chain has TRBV19 and TRBJ2-7; TRBD2 agrees at 8 bases. The specimen was PBMCs. The sequence came from a woman between 18 and 29 years old in good health and CMV-seronegative. CDR3 nucleotides: TGTGCCAGTACCGCGGGACTAGGCTTCTACGAGCAGTACTTC. It translates to CASTAGLGFYEQYF.